The clone carrying this TCR beta chain has ten or more counts. The data were obtained in a study of T cells in Graves' hyperthyroidism and ophthalmopathy. RNA transcripts were the template for amplifying TCR beta CDR3 regions. The HTBI primer set was used in a first-round RT-PCR of the TCR CDR3. One entry per CDR3 protein, called by TCRdb with MiXCR from the multiplex PCR reads. The sample consists of more than 500,000 distinct CDR3 sequences, 12% to 15% of them appearing once. The sequenced material came from blood. This sequence was found in a woman aged 35 to 49 with Graves' hyperthyroidism.

As DNA, the CDR3 is TGTGCCAGCAGCCAAGTTGGGGGGGGCTACAATGAGCAGTTCTTC. Translation: CASSQVGGGYNEQFF. This sequence joins TRBV3-1 and TRBJ2-1, with TRBD2 matching 7 bases. V was clipped by 1 base and J by 3 bases; unmatched bases: 3. The CDR3 is 15 amino acids. CDR1 and CDR2 (germline): LGHDT, YNNKEL (reference sequence).